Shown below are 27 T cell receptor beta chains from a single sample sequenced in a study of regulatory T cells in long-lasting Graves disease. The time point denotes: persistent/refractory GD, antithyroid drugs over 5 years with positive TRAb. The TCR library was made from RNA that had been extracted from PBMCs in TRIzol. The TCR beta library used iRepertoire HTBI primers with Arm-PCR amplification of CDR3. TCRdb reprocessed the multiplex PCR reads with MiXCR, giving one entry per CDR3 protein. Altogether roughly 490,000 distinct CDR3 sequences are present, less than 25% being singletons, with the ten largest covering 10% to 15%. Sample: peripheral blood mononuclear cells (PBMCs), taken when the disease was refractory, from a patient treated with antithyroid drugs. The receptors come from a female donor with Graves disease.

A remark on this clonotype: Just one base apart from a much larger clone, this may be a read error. The CDR3 nucleotides are TGTGCCGGCAGGGCCGTAGCAACTAATGAAAAACTGTTTTTT. Its protein product is CAGRAVATNEKLFF. J is TRBJ1-4 and V is TRBV6-2 or TRBV6-3, with D possibly matching TRBD1 (5 bases). Germline V gene data show CDR1 as MNHEY and CDR2 as SVGEGT. This CDR3 contains 14 residues.

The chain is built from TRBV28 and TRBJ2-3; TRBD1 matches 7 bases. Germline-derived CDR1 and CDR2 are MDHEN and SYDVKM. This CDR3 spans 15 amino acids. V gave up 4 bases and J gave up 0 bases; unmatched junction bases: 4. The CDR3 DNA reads TGTGCCAGCAGTTCGGACAGGACCAGCACAGATACGCAGTATTTT. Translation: CASSSDRTSTDTQYF.

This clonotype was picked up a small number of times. CDR3 in amino acids: CASHGTGQSEQYF. In DNA, the CDR3 is TGTGCCAGCCACGGGACAGGGCAGAGCGAGCAGTACTTC. The chain combines TRBV27 with TRBJ2-7; TRBD1 matches 9 bases. The V gene's germline CDR1 is MNHEY and CDR2 SMNVEV (reference sequence). The CDR3 runs to 13 residues. Losses at the gene ends were 8 bases for V and 6 bases for J; bases not matched to a gene: 8.

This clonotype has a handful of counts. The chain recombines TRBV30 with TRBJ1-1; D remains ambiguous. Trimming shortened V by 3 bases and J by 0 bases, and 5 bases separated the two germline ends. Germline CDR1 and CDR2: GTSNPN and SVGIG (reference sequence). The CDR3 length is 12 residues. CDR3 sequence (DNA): TGTGCCTGGAGAAGATTGAACACTGAAGCTTTCTTT. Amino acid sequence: CAWRRLNTEAFF.

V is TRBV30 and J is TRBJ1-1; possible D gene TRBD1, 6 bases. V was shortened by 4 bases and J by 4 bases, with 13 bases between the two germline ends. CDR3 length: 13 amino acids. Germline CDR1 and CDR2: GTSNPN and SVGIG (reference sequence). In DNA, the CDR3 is TGTGCCTGGACTCCGGGGGGCGGCACTGAAGCTTTCTTT. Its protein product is CAWTPGGGTEAFF.

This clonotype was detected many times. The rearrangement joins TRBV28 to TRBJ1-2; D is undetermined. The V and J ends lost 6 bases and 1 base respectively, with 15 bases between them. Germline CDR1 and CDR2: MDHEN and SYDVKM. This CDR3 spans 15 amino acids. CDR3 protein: CASSTSIDRNYGYTF. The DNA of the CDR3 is TGTGCCAGCAGCACTTCAATCGACCGTAACTATGGCTACACCTTC.

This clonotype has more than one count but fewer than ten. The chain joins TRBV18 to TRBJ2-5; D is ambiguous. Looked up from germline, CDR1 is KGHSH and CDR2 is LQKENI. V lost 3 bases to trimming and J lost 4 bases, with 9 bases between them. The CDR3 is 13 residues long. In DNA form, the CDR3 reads TGTGCCAGCTCACCCAGGAATACAGAGACCCAGTACTTC. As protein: CASSPRNTETQYF.

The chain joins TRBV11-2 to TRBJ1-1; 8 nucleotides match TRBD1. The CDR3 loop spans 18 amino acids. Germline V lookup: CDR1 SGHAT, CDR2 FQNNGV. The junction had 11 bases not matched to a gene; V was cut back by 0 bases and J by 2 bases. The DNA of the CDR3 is TGTGCCAGCAGCTTAGATCTAAGACGGACAGGGATAAACACTGAAGCTTTCTTT. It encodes CASSLDLRRTGINTEAFF.

The CDR3 loop reads CSVAGQGVTEAFF. As DNA, the CDR3 is TGCAGCGTTGCGGGACAGGGGGTCACTGAAGCTTTCTTT. This rearrangement joins TRBV29-1 to TRBJ1-1, with 11 bases lining up with TRBD1. This CDR3 is 13 amino acids long. Germline V gives CDR1 SQVTM, CDR2 ANQGSEA. The V gene end was trimmed by 4 bases and the J gene end by 4 bases; junction bases not matched to a gene: 2. Variable domain in full (rest from reference TRBV29-1 and TRBJ1-1): SAVISQKPSRDICQRGTSLTIQCQVDSQVTMMFWYRQQPGQSLTLIATANQGSEATYESGFVIDKFPISRPNLTFSTLTVSNMSPEDSSIYLCSVAGQGVTEAFFGQGTRLTVV.

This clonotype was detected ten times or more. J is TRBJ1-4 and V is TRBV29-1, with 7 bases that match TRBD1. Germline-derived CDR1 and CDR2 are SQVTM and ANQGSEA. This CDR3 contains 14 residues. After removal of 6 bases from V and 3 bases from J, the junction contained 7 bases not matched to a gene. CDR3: CSVTYRGSNEKLFF. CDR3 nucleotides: TGCAGCGTGACCTACAGGGGATCTAATGAAAAACTGTTTTTT.

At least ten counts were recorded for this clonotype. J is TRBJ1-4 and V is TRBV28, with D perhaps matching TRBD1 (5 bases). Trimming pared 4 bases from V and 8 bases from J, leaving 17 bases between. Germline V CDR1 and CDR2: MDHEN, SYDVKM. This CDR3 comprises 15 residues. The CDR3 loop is CASSSYRGRKEKLFF. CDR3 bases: TGTGCCAGCAGTTCCTACCGGGGACGGAAGGAAAAACTGTTTTTT.

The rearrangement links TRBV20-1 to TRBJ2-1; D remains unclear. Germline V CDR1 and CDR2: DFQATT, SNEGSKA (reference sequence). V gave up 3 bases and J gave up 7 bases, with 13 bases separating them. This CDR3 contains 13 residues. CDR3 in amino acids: CSASLLARNEQFF. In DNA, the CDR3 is TGCAGTGCTAGTCTGTTGGCGCGGAATGAGCAGTTCTTC.

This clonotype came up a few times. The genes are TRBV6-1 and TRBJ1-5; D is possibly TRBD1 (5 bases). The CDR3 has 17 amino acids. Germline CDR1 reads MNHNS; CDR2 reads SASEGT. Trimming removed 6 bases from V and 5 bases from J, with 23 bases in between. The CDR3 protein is CASRALPQGAGDQPQHF. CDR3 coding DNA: TGTGCCAGCAGAGCCTTACCCCAGGGAGCAGGCGATCAGCCCCAGCATTTT.

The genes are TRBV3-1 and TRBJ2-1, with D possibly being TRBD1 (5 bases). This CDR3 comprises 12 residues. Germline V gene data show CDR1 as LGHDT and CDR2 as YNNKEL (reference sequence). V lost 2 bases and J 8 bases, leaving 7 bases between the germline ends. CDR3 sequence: CASSQQGHEQFF. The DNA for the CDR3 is TGTGCCAGCAGCCAACAGGGTCATGAGCAGTTCTTC.

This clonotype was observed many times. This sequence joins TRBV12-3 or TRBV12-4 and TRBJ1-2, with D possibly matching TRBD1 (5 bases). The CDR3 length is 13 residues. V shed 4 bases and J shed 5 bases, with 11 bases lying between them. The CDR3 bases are TGTGCCAGCAGTTCCCCGGGGGAGTATGGCTACACCTTC. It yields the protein CASSSPGEYGYTF.

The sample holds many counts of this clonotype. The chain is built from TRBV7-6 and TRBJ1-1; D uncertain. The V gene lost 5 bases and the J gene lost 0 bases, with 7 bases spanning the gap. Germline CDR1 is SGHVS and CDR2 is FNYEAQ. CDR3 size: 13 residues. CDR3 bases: TGTGCCAGCAGCGCCCTCATGAACACTGAAGCTTTCTTT. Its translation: CASSALMNTEAFF. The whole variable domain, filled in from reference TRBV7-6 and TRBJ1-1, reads GAGVSQSPRYKVTKRGQDVALRCDPISGHVSLYWYRQALGQGPEFLTYFNYEAQQDKSGLPNDRFSAERPEGSISTLTIQRTEQRDSAMYRCASSALMNTEAFFGQGTRLTVV.

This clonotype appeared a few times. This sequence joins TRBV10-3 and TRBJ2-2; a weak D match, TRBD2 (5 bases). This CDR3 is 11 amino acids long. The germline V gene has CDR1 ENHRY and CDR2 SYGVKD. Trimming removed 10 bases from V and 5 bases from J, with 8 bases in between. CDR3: CATTGTGELFF. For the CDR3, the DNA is TGTGCCACCACGGGGACCGGGGAGCTGTTTTTT.

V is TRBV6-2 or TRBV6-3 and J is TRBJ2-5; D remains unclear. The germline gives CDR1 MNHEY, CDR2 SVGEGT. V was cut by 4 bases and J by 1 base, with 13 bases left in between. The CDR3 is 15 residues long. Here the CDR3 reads CASSCSRWTQETQYF. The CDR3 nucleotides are TGTGCCAGCAGTTGCTCGAGATGGACCCAAGAGACCCAGTACTTC.

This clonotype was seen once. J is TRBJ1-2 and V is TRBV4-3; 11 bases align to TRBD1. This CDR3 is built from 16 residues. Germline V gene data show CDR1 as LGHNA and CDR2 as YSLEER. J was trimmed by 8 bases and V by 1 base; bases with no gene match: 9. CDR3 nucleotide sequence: TGCGCCAGCAGCCAAGGGACAGGGGGCTTCCACGGCGGCTACACCTTC. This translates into CASSQGTGGFHGGYTF.

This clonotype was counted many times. CDR3 bases: TGTGCCAGCAGCGTAGGAAGCGGTAGCTCCTACGAGCAGTACTTC. Amino acids: CASSVGSGSSYEQYF. This chain joins TRBV9 and TRBJ2-7; tentatively, D is TRBD2 (5 bases). V lost 0 bases and J 0 bases, leaving 10 bases between the germline ends. The V gene's germline CDR1 is SGDLS and CDR2 YYNGEE. The CDR3 sequence is 15 residues long. The whole variable domain, remainder taken from reference TRBV9 and TRBJ2-7, is DSGVTQTPKHLITATGQRVTLRCSPRSGDLSVYWYQQSLDQGLQFLIQYYNGEERAKGNILERFSAQQFPDLHSELNLSSLELGDSALYFCASSVGSGSSYEQYFGPGTRLTVT.

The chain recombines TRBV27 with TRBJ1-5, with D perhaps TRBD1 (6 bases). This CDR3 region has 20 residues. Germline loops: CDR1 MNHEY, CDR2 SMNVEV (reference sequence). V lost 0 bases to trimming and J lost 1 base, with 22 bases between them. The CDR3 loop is CASSLSAPAAGAPSNQPQHF. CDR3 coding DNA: TGTGCCAGCAGTTTATCAGCCCCGGCGGCAGGGGCGCCCAGCAATCAGCCCCAGCATTTT.

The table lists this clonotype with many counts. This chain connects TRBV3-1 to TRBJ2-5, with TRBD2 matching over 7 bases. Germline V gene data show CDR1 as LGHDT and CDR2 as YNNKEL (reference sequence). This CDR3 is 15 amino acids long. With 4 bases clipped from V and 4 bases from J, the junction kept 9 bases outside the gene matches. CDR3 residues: CASSPKAGRGETQYF. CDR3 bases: TGTGCCAGCAGCCCTAAAGCAGGGAGGGGAGAGACCCAGTACTTC.

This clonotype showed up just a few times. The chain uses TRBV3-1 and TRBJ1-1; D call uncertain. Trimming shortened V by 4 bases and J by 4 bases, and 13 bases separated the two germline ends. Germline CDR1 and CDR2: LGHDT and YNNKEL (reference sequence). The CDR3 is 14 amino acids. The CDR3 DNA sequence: TGTGCCAGCAGCCCATCCCAACCGGGCACTGAAGCTTTCTTT. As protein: CASSPSQPGTEAFF.

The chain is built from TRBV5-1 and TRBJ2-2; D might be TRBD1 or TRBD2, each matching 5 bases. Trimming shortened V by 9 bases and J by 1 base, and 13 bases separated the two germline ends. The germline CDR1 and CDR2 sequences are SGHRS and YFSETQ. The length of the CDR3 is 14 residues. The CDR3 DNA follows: TGCGCCACCGGGACGAAAAAGAACACCGGGGAGCTGTTTTTT. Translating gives CATGTKKNTGELFF.

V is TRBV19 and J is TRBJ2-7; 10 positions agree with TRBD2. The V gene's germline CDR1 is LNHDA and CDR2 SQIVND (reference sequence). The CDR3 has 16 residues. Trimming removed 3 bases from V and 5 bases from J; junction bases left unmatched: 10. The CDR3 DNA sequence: TGTGCCAGTAGTATGAATGTAGCGGGAGGTGCGGACGAGCAGTACTTC. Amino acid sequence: CASSMNVAGGADEQYF.

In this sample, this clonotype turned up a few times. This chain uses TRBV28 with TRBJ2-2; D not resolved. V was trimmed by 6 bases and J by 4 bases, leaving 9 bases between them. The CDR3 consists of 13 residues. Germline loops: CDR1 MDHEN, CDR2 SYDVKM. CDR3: CASSLIGTGELFF. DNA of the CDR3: TGTGCCAGCAGCCTAATCGGCACCGGGGAGCTGTTTTTT.

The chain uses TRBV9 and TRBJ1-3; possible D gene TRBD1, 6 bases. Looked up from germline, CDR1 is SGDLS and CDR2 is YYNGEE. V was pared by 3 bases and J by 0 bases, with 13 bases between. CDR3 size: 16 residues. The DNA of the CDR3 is TGTGCCAGCAGCGGATACAGGGACCCCTCTGGAAACACCATATATTTT. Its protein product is CASSGYRDPSGNTIYF. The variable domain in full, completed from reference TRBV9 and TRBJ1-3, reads DSGVTQTPKHLITATGQRVTLRCSPRSGDLSVYWYQQSLDQGLQFLIQYYNGEERAKGNILERFSAQQFPDLHSELNLSSLELGDSALYFCASSGYRDPSGNTIYFGEGSWLTVV.